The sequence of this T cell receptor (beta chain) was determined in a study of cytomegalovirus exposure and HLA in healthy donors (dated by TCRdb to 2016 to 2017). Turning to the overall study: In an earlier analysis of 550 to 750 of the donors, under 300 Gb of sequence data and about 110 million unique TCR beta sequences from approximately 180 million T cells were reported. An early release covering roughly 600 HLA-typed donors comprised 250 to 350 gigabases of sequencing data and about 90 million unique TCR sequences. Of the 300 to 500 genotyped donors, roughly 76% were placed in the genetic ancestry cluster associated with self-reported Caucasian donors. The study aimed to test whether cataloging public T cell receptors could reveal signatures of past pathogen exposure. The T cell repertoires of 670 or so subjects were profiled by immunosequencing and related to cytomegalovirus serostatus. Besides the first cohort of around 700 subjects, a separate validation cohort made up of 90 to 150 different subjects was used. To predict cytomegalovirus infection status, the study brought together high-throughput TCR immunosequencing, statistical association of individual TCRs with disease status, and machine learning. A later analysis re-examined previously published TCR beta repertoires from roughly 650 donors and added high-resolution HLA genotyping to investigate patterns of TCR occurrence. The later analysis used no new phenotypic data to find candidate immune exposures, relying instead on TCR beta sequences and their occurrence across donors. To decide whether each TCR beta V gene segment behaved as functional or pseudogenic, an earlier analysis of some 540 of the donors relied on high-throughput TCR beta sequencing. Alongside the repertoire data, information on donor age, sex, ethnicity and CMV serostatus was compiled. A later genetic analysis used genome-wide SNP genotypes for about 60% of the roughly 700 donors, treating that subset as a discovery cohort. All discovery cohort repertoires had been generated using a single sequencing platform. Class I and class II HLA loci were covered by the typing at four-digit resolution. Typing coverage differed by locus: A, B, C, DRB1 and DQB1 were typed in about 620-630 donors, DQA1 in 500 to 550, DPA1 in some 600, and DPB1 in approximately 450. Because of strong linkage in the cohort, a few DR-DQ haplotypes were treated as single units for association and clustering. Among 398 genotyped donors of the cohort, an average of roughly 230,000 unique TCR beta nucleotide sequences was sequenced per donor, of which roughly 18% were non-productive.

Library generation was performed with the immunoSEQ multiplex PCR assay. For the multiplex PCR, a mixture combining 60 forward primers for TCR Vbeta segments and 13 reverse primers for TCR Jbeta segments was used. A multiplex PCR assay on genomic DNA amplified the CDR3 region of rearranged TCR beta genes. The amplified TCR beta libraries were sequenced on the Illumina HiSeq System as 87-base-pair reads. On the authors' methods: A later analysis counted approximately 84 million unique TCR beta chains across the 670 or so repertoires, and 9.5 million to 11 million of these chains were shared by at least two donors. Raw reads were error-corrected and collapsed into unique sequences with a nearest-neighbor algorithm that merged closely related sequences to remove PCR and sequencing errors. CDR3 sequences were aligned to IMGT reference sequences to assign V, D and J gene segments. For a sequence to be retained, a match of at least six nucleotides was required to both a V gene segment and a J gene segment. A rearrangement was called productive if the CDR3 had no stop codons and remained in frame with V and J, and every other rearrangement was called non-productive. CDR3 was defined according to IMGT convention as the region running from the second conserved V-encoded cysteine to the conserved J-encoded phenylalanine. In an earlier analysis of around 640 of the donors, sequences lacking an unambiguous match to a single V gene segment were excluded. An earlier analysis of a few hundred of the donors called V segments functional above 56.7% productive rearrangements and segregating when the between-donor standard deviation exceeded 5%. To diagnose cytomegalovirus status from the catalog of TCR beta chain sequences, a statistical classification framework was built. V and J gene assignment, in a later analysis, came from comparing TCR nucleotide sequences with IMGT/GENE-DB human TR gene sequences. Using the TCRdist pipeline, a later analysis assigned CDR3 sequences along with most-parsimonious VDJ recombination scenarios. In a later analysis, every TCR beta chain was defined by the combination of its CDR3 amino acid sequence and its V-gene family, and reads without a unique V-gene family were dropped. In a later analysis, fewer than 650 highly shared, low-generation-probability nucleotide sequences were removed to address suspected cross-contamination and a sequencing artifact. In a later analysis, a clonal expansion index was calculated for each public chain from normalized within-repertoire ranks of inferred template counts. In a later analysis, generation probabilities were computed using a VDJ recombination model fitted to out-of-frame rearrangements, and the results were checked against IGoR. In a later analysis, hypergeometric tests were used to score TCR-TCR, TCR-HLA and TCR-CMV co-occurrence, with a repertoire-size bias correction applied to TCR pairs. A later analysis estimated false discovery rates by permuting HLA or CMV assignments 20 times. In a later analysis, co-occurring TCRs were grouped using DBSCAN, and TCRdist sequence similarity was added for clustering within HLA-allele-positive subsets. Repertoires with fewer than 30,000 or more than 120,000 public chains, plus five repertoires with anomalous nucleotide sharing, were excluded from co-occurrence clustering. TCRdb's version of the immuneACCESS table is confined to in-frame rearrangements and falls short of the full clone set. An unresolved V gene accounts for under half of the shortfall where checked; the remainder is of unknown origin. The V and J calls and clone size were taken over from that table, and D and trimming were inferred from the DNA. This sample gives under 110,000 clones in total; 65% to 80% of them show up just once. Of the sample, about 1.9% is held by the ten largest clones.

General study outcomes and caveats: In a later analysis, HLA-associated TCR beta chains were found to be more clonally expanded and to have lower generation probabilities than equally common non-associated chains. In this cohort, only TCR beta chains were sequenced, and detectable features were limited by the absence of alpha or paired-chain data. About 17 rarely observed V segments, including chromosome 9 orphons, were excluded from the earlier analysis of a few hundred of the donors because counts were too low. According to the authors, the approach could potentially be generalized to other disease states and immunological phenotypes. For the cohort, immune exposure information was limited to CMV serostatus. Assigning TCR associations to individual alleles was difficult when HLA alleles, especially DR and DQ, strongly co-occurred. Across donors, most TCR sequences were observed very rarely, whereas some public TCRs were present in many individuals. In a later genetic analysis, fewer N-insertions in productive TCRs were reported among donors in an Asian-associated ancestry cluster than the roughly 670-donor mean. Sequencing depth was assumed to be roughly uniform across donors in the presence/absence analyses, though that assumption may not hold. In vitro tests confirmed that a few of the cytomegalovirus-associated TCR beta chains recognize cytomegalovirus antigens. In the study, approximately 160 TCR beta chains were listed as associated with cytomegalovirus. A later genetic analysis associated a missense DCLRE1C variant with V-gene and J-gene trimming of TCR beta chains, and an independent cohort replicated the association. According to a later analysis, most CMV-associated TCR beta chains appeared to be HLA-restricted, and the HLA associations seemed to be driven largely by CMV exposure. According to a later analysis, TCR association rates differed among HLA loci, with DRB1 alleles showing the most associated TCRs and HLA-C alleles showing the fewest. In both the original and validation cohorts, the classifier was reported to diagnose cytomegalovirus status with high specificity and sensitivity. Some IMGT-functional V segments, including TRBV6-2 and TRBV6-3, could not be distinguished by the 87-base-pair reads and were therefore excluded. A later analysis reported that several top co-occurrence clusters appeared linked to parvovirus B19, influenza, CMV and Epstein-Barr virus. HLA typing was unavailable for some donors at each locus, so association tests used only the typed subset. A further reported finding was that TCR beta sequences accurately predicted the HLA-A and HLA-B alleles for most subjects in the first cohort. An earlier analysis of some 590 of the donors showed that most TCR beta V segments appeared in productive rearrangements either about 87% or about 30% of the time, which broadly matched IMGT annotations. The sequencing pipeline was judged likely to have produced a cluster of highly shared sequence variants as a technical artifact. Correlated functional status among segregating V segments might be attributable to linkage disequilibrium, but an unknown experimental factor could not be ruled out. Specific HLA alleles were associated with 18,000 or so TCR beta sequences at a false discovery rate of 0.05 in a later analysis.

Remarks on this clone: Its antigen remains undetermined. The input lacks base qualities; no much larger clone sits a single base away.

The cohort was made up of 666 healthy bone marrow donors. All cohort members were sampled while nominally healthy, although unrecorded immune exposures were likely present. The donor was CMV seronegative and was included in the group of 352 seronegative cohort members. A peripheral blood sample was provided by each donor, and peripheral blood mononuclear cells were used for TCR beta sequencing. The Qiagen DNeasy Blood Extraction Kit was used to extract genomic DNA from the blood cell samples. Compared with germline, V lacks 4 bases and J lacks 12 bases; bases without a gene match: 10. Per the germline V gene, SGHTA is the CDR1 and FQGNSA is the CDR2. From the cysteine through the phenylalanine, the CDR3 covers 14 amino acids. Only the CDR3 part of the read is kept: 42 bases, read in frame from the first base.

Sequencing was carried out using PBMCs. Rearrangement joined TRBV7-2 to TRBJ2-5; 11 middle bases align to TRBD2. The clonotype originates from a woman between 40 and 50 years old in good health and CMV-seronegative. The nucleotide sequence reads TGTGCCAGCAGCTCCAATAGCGGGGGGGCCATTAAGTACTTC. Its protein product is CASSSNSGGAIKYF.